Sequencing of this T cell receptor (beta chain) was carried out in a study of early T cells in non-severe SARS-CoV-2 infection. In this sample, this clonotype turned up a few times. The V gene's germline CDR1 is KGHSH and CDR2 LQKENI. V gave up 0 bases and J gave up 4 bases; unmatched junction bases: 7. The CDR3 runs to 16 residues. From the 5' RACE reads, TCRdb called clonotypes with MiXCR, one entry per CDR3 protein. The data show fewer than 75,000 distinct CDR3 sequences, 20% seen once. The sequence was obtained from an adult who was a healthcare worker with PCR-confirmed SARS-CoV-2 infection or an uninfected control (not recorded which). The specimen was whole blood, collected at baseline. J is TRBJ1-2 and V is TRBV18, with 8 positions matching TRBD1. The chain's CDR3 is CASSPPNGQGAYGYTF. CDR3 coding DNA: TGTGCCAGCTCACCACCGAACGGACAGGGAGCCTATGGCTACACCTTC.